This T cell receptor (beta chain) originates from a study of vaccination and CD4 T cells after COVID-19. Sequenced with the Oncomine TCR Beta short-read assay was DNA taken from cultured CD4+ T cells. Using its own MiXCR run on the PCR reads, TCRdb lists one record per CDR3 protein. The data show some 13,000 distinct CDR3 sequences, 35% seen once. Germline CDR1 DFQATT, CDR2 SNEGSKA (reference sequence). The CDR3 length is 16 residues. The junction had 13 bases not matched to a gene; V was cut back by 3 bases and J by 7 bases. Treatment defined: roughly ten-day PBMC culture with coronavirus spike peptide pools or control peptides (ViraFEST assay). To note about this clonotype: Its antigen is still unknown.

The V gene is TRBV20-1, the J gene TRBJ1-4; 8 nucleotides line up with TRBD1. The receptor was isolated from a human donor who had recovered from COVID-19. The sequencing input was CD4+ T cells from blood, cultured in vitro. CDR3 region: CSARGDRGRYGEKLFF. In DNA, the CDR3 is TGCAGTGCTAGGGGCGACAGGGGACGATATGGTGAAAAACTGTTTTTT.